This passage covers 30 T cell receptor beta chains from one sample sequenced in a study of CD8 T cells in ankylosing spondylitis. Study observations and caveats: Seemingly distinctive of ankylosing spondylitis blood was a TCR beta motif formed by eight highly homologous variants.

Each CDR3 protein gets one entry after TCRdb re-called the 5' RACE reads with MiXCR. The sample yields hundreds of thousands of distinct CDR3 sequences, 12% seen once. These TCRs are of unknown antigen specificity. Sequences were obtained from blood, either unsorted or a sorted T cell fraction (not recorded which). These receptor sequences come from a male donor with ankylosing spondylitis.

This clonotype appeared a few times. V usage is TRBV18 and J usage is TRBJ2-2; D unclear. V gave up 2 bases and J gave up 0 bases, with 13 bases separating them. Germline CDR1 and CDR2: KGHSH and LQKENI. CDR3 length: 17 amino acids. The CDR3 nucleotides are TGTGCCAGCTCACCAAGGCCCACAACCGCGAACACCGGGGAGCTGTTTTTT. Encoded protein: CASSPRPTTANTGELFF.

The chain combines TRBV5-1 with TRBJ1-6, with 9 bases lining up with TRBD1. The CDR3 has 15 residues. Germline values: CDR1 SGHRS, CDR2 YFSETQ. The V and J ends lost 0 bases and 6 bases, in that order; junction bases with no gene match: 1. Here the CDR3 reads CASSLVDRGNSPLHF. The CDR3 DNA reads TGCGCCAGCAGCTTGGTGGACAGGGGTAATTCACCCCTCCACTTT.

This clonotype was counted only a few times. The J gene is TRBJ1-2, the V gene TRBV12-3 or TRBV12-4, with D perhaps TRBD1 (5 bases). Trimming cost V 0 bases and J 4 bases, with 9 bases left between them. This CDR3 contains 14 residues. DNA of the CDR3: TGTGCCAGCAGTTTAGCCAGGGCGGGCTATGGCTACACCTTC. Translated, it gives CASSLARAGYGYTF.

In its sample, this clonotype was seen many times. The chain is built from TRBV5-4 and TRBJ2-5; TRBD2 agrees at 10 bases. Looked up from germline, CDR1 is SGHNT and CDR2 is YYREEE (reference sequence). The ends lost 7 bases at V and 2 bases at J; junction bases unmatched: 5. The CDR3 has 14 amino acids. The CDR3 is CASGTLAGQETQYF. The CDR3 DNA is TGTGCCAGCGGGACACTAGCGGGGCAAGAGACCCAGTACTTC. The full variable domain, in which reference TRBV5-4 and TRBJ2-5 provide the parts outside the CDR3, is ETGVTQSPTHLIKTRGQQVTLRCSSQSGHNTVSWYQQALGQGPQFIFQYYREEENGRGNFPPRFSGLQFPNYSSELNVNALELDDSALYLCASGTLAGQETQYFGPGTRLLVL.

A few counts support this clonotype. This CDR3 reads CSASTGRNEKLFF. The CDR3 coding sequence is TGCAGTGCTTCGACAGGGCGTAATGAAAAACTGTTTTTT. The chain joins TRBV20-1 to TRBJ1-4; 7 positions agree with TRBD1. Germline V gene lookup returns CDR1 DFQATT and CDR2 SNEGSKA (reference sequence). V shed 5 bases and J 4 bases; nucleotides not matched to a gene: 4. The CDR3 runs to 13 residues.

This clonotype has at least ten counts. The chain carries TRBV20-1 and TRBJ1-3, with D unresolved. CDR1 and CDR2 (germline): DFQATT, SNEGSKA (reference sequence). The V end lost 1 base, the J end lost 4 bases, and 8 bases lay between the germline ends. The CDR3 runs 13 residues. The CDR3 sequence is CSARADGGNTIYF. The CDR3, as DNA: TGCAGTGCTAGAGCTGACGGAGGAAACACCATATATTTT.

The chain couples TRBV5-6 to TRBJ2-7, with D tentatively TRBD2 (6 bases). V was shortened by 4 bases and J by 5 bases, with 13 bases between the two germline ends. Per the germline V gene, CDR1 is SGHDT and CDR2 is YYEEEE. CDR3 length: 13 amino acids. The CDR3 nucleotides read TGTGCCAGCAGCACCCCTAGCGTAGACGAGCAGTACTTC. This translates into CASSTPSVDEQYF.

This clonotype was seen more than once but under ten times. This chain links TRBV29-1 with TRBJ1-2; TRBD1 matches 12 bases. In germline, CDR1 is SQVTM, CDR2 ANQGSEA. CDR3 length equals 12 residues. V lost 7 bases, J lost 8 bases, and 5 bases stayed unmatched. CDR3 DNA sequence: TGCAGCGCCGGGGACAGGGGGCACGGCTACACCTTC. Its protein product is CSAGDRGHGYTF.

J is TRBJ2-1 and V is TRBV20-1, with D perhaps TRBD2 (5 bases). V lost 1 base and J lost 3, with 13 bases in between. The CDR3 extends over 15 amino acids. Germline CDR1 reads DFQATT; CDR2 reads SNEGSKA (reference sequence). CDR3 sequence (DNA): TGCAGTGCTAGAGTTGCAGCGGCTGACTACAATGAGCAGTTCTTC. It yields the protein CSARVAAADYNEQFF.

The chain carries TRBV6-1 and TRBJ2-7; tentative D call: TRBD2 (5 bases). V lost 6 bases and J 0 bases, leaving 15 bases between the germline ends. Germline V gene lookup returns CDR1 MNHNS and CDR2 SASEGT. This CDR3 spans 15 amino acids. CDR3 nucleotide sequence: TGTGCCAGCAGGGCTGGACTGTCCAGCTCCTACGAGCAGTACTTC. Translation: CASRAGLSSSYEQYF.

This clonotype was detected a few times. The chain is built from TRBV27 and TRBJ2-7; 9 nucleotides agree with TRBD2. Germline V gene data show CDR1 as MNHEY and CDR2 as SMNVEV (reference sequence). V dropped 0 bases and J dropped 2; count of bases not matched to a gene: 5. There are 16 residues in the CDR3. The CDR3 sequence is CASSLSSGRGTYEQYF. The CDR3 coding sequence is TGTGCCAGCAGTTTATCTAGCGGGAGAGGAACCTACGAGCAGTACTTC.

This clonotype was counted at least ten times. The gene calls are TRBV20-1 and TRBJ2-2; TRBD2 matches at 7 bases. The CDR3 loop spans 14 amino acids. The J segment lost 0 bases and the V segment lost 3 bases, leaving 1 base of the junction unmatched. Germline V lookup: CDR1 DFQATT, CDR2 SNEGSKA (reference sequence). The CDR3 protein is CSASGRPNTGELFF. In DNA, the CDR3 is TGCAGTGCTAGCGGGAGGCCGAACACCGGGGAGCTGTTTTTT.

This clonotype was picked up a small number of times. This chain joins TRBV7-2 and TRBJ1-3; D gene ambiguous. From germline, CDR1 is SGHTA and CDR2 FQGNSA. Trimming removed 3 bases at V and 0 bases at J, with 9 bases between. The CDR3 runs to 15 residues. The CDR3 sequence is CASSFAHFSGNTIYF. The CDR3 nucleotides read TGTGCCAGCAGCTTCGCCCACTTCTCTGGAAACACCATATATTTT.

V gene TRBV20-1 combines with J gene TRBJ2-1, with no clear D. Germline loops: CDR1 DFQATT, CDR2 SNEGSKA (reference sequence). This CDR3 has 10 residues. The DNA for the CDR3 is TGCATGCCCGTGAGGACTGAGCAGTTCTTC. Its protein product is CMPVRTEQFF.

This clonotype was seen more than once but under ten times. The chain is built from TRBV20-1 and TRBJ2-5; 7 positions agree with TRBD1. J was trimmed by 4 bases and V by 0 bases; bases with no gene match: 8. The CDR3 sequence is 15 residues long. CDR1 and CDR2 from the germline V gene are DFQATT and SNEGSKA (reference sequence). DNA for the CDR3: TGCAGTGCTAGAGATGCCTCAGGGGGAAGAGAGACCCAGTACTTC. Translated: CSARDASGGRETQYF.

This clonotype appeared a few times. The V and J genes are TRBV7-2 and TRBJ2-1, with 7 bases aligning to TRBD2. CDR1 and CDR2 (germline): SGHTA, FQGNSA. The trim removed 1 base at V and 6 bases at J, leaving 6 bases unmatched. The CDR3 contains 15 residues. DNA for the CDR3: TGTGCCAGCAGCTTAGTTACGGGAGGAGGCAATGAGCAGTTCTTC. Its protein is CASSLVTGGGNEQFF.

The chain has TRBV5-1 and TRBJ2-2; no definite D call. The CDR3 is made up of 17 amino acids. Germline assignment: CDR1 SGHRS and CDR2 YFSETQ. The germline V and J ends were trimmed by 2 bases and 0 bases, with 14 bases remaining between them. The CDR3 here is CASSFGPSNPNTGELFF. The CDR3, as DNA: TGCGCCAGCAGCTTCGGGCCGTCGAACCCGAACACCGGGGAGCTGTTTTTT. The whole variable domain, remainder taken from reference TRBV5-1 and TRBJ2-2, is KAGVTQTPRYLIKTRGQQVTLSCSPISGHRSVSWYQQTPGQGLQFLFEYFSETQRNKGNFPGRFSGRQFSNSRSEMNVSTLELGDSALYLCASSFGPSNPNTGELFFGEGSRLTVL.

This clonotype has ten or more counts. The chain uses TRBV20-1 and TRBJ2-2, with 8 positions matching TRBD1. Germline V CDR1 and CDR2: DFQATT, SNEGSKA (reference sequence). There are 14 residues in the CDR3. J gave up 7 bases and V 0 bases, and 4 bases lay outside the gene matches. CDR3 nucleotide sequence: TGCAGTGCTAGAGATGACAGGGGAGGCGGGGAGCTGTTTTTT. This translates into CSARDDRGGGELFF.

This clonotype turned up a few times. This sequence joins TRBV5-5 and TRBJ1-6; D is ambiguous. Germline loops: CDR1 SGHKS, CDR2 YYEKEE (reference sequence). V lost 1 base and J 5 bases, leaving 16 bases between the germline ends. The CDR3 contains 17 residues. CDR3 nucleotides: TGTGCCAGCAGCTTGTATAGCGGCGGGGTTGATAATTCACCCCTCCACTTT. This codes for CASSLYSGGVDNSPLHF.

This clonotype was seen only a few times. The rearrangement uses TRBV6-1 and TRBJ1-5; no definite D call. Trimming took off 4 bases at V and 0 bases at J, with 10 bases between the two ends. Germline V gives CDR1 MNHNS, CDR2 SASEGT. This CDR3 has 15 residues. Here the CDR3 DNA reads TGTGCCAGCAGTGTGGCGGAGAATAGCAATCAGCCCCAGCATTTT. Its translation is CASSVAENSNQPQHF.

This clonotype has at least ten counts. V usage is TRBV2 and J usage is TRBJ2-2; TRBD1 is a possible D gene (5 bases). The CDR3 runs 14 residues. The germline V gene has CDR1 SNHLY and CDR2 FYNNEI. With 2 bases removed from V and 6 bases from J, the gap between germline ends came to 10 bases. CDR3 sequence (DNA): TGTGCCAGCAGTGAAACGACAGTAGCCGGGGAGCTGTTTTTT. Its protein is CASSETTVAGELFF.

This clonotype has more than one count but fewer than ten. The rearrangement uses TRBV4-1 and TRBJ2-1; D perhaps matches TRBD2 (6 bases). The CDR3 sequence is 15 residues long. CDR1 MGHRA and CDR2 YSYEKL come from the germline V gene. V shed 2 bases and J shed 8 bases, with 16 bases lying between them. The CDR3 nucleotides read TGCGCCAGCAGCCAACCCCGGGGAGGAGCCGATGAGCAGTTCTTC. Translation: CASSQPRGGADEQFF.

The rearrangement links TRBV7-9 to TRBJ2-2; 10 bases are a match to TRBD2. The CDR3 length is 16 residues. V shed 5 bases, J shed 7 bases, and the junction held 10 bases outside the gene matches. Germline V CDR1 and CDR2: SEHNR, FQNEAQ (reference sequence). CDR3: CASSIYSGRRDGELFF. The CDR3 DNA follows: TGTGCCAGCAGCATATATAGCGGGAGGAGAGACGGGGAGCTGTTTTTT.

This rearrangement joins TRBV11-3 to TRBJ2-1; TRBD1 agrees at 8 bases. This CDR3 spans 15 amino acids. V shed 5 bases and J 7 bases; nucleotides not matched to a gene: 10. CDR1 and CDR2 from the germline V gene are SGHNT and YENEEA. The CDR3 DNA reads TGTGCCAGCAGCCCCACTACAGGGGGGCGTAATGAGCAGTTCTTC. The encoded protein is CASSPTTGGRNEQFF. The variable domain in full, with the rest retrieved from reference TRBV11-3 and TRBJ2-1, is EAGVVQSPRYKIIEKKQPVAFWCNPISGHNTLYWYLQNLGQGPELLIRYENEEAVDDSQLPKDRFSAERLKGVDSTLKIQPAELGDSAVYLCASSPTTGGRNEQFFGPGTRLTVL.

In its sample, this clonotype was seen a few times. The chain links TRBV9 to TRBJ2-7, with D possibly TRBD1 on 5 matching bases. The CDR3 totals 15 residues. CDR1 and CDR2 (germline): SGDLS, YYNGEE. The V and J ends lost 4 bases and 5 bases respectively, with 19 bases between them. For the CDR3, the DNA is TGTGCCAGCAGCCTAGAAGGGGTGGGAAGTGACGAGCAGTACTTC. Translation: CASSLEGVGSDEQYF.

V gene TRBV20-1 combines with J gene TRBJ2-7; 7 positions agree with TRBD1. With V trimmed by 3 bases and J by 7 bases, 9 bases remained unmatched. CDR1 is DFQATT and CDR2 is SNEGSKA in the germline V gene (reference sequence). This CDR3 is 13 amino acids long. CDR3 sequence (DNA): TGCAGTGCTAGGGGCTACAGGGGTGGGGAGCAGTACTTC. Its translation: CSARGYRGGEQYF.

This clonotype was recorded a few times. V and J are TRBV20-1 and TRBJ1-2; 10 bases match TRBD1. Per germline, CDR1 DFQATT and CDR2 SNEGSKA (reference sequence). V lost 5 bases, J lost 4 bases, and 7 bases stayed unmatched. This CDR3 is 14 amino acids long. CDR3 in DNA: TGCAGTGCTCCACGGACAGGGGGGAGCTATGGCTACACCTTC. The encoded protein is CSAPRTGGSYGYTF.

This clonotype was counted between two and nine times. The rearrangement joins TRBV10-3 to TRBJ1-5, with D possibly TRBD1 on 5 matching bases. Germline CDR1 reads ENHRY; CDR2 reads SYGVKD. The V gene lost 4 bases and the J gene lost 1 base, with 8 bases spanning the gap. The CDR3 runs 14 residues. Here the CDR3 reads CAISGQWSNQPQHF. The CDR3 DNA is TGTGCCATCAGTGGACAGTGGAGCAATCAGCCCCAGCATTTT.

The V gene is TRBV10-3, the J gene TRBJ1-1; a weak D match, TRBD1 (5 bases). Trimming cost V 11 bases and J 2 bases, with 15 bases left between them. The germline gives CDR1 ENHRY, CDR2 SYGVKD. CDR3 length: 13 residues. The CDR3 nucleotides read TGTGCCGTCTCCACGGGACTCAACACTGAAGCTTTCTTT. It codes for CAVSTGLNTEAFF.

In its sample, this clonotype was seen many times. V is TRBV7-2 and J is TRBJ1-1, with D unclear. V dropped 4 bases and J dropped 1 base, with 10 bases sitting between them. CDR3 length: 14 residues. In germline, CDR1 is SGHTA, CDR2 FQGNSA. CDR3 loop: CASSSHQPNTEAFF. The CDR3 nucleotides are TGTGCCAGCAGCTCACACCAGCCGAACACTGAAGCTTTCTTT.